This T cell receptor beta chain is drawn from a study of shared T cell receptors in the human thymus (dated by TCRdb to the early 2020s). Concerning the study at large: The study examined how the human thymus generates shared, self-reactive T-cell receptor alpha chains.

Library preparation employed the immunoSEQ multiplex PCR assay. In TCRdb, the immuneACCESS table is reduced to in-frame sequences with V and J assigned. These tables do not hold every clone; where another copy was compared, an unresolved V gene accounts for under half, and the others remain unexplained. For this sample the table gives under 850,000 clones, of which over 75% were detected only once. Over 0.008% of the sample goes to the ten largest clones. After removal of 0 bases from V and 0 bases from J, the junction retains 9 bases not matched to a gene. Looking up the germline V gene yields CDR1 SGHRS and CDR2 YFSETQ. The CDR3 measures 17 amino acids from cysteine to phenylalanine. The kept DNA is CDR3 alone, 51 bases in frame from the first base. As regards this clone: The antigen it recognizes is unknown. Per-base quality was not reported, and no clone a single base away is much larger than it.

These same records also appear under a second study, on human thymus T cells. As that second paper reports: In Finland, the donors were immunologically healthy infants who were having open corrective cardiac surgery for congenital heart defects. Thymus tissue was collected as surgical resects that were removed during corrective cardiac surgery. Biased V and J gene segment usage appeared to be present in both thymic and peripheral blood repertoires. According to the related research, thymic TCR repertoires were highly overlapping among unrelated individuals. The study characterized TCR alpha and beta repertoires from about 8 infant thymus samples and four related peripheral blood samples. Donor ages ranged from about 7 to 244 days, and the cohort comprised about 6 male and two female infants. Thymocytes were released mechanically from tissue and stored at -70 °C as pellets of roughly 9-31 million cells. Genomic DNA was extracted from frozen cell pellets with a QIAsymphony instrument. The immunoSEQ multiplex PCR assay was used to amplify the TCRB and TCRAD loci from a standardized amount of quality-controlled genomic DNA. Amplicons spanned the V(D)J region at a length sufficient to cover the CDR3 and identify V and J genes. Amplicon sequencing was performed on an Illumina platform through the commercial immunoSEQ service. Primer bias and sequencing errors were corrected as previously described, and TCRAD and TCRB definitions were based on the IMGT database. Repertoires were analysed with immunoSEQ Analyzer 3.0 and VDJTools, covering basic statistics, V/J segment usage, diversity estimates, rarefaction and pairwise overlap. Diversity was estimated using the Chao1, ChaoE, Efron-Thisted, Shannon and inverse Simpson indices, and was also estimated on datasets down-sampled to the size of the smallest sample. Repertoire overlap was determined by strict matching of CDR3 nucleotide sequence, V gene and J gene, and Jaccard-based multidimensional scaling clustering was applied. On average, thymus samples yielded roughly 800,000 unique TCRB clonotypes, whereas blood samples yielded approximately 84,000.

This clonotype was obtained from a boy under three years old with a congenital heart defect. Donor details come from another sample of the same person, matched by shared clones. Sequencing was performed on thymocytes. The rearranged segments are TRBV5-1 and TRBJ2-7; a stretch of 7 junction bases matches TRBD2. The nucleotide sequence reads TGCGCCAGCAGCTTGGCCGGGGTCGGGAGGTACTCCTACGAGCAGTACTTC. This is translated as CASSLAGVGRYSYEQYF.